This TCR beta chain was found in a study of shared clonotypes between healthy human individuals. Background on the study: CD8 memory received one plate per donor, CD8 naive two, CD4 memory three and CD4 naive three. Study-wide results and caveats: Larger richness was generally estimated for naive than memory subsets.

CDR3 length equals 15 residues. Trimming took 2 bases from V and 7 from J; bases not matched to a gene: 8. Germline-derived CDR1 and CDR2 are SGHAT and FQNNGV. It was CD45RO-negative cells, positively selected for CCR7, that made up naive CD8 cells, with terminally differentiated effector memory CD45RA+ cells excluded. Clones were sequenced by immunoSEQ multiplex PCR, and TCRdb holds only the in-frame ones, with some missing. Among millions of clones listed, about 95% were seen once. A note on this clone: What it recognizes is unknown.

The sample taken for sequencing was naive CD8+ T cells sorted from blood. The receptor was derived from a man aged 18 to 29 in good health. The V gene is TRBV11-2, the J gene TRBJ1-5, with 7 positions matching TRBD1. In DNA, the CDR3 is TGTGCCAGCAGCTTACTTGGTGCAGGGGGACAGCCCCAGCATTTT. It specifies CASSLLGAGGQPQHF.